The clone carrying this T cell receptor (beta chain) came up a few times. No antigen is known for it. These data are taken from a study of cytomegalovirus exposure and HLA in healthy donors. Across the whole study: The platform used for the 120 or so validation repertoires matched that of the roughly 670 first-cohort repertoires, a later analysis reported.

The donors formed part of the roughly 120-subject validation cohort, distinct from the roughly 600-subject first cohort. Study conclusions and caveats: In vitro, a few CMV-associated chains proved specific for CMV antigens. Accounts indicate the classifier identified cytomegalovirus status with strong specificity and sensitivity.

The table came from immunoSEQ multiplex PCR; TCRdb's copy has only in-frame clones and leaves some out. This table has fewer than 200,000 clones, around nine tenths appearing once. The CDR3 has 15 amino acids. The germline V and J ends were trimmed by 2 bases and 0 bases, with 8 bases remaining between them. Germline CDR1 and CDR2: GTSNPN and SVGIG (reference sequence). This chain uses TRBV30 with TRBJ2-6; D gene ambiguous. The receptor's source is a man younger than 35 in good health and CMV-seropositive. The sequencing input was PBMCs. The CDR3 DNA reads as TGTGCCTGGAGTAGCCGTATCTCTGGGGCCAACGTCCTGACTTTC. Amino acid sequence: CAWSSRISGANVLTF.